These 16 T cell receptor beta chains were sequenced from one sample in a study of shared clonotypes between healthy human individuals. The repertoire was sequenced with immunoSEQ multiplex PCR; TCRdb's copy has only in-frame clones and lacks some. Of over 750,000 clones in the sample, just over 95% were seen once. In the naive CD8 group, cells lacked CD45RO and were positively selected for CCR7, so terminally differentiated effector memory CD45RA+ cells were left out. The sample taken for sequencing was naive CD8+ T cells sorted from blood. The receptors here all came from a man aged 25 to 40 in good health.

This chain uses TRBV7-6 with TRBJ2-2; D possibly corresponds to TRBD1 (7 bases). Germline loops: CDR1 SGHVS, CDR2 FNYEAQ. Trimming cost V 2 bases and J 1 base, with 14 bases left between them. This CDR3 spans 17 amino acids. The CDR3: CASSLRAGGLNTGELFF. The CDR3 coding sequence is TGTGCCAGCAGCTTAAGGGCAGGGGGACTGAACACCGGGGAGCTGTTTTTT.

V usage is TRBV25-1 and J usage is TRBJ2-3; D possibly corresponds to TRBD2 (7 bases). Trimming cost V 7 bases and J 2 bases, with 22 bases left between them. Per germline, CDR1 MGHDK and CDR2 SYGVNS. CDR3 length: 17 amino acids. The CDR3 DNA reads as TGTGCCAGCACGGGTAAGGGGGAGGGCGAACCCACAGATACGCAGTATTTT. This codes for CASTGKGEGEPTDTQYF.

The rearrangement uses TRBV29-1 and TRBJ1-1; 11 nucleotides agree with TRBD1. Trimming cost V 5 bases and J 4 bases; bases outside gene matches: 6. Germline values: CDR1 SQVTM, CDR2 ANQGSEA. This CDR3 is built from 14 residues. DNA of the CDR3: TGCAGCGTTAGTGCCGGGACAGGGGGCACTGAAGCTTTCTTT. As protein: CSVSAGTGGTEAFF.

CDR3 in amino acids: CASSLVRDQETQYF. CDR3 sequence (DNA): TGTGCCAGCAGCTTAGTTAGGGACCAAGAGACCCAGTACTTC. The V call is TRBV13, the J call TRBJ2-5; D gene uncertain. The germline V and J ends were trimmed by 1 base and 0 bases, with 6 bases remaining between them. This CDR3 is 14 amino acids long. Germline V gives CDR1 PRHDT, CDR2 FYEKMQ (reference sequence).

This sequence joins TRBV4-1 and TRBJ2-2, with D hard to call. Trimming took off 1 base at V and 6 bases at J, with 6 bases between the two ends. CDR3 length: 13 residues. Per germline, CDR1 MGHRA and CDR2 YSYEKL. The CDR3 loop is CASSQGPAGELFF. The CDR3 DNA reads TGCGCCAGCAGCCAAGGTCCTGCCGGGGAGCTGTTTTTT.

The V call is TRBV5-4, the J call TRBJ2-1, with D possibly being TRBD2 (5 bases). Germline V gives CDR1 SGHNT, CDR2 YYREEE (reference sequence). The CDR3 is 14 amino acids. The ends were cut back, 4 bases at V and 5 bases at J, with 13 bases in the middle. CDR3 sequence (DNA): TGTGCCAGCAGCCCGGGAACCGATCACAATGAGCAGTTCTTC. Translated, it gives CASSPGTDHNEQFF.

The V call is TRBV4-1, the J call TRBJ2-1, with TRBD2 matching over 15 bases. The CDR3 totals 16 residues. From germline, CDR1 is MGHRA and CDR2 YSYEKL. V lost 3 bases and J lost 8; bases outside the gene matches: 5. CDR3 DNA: TGCGCCAGCAGCCAGAGCGGGACTAGCGGGAGGTATGAGCAGTTCTTC. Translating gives CASSQSGTSGRYEQFF.

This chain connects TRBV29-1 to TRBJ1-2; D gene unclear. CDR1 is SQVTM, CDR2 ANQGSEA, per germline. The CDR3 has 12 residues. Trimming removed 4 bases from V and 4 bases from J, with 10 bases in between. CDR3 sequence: CSVGSESYGYTF. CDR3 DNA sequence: TGCAGCGTTGGGTCGGAGAGCTATGGCTACACCTTC. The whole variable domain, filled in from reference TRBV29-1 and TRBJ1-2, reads SAVISQKPSRDICQRGTSLTIQCQVDSQVTMMFWYRQQPGQSLTLIATANQGSEATYESGFVIDKFPISRPNLTFSTLTVSNMSPEDSSIYLCSVGSESYGYTFGSGTRLTVV.

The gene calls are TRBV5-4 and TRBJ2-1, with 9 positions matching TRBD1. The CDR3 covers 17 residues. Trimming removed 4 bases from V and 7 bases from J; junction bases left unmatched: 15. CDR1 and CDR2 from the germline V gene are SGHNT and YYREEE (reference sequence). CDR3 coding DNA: TGTGCCAGCAGCGTAAACGCCGGGACAGGGTTGAGGAATGAGCAGTTCTTC. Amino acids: CASSVNAGTGLRNEQFF.

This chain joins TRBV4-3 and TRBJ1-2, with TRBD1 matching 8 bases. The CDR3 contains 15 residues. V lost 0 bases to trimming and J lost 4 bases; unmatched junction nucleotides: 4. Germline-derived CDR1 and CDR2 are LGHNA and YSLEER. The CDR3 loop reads CASSQDPGTGYGYTF. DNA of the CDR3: TGCGCCAGCAGCCAAGATCCCGGGACAGGCTATGGCTACACCTTC.

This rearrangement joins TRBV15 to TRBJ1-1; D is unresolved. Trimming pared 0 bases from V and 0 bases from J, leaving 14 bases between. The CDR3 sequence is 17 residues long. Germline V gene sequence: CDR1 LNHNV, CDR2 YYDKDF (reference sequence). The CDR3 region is CATSRDRREGMNTEAFF. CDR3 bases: TGTGCCACCAGCAGAGATAGAAGGGAGGGAATGAACACTGAAGCTTTCTTT. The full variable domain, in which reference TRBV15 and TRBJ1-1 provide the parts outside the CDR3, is DAMVIQNPRYQVTQFGKPVTLSCSQTLNHNVMYWYQQKSSQAPKLLFHYYDKDFNNEADTPDNFQSRRPNTSFCFLDIRSPGLGDTAMYLCATSRDRREGMNTEAFFGQGTRLTVV.

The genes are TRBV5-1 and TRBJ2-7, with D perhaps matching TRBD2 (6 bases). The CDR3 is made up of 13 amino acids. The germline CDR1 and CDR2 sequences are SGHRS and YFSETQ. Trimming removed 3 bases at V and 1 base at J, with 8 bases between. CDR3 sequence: CASSYGRSYEQYF. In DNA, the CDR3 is TGCGCCAGCAGCTACGGGAGATCCTACGAGCAGTACTTC. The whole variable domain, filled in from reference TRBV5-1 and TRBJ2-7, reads KAGVTQTPRYLIKTRGQQVTLSCSPISGHRSVSWYQQTPGQGLQFLFEYFSETQRNKGNFPGRFSGRQFSNSRSEMNVSTLELGDSALYLCASSYGRSYEQYFGPGTRLTVT.

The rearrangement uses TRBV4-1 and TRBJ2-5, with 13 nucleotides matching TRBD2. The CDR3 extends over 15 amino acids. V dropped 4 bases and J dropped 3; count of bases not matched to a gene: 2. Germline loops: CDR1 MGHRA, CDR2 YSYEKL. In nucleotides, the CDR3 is TGCGCCAGCAGCCGGGGACTAGCGGGAAAAGAGACCCAGTACTTC. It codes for CASSRGLAGKETQYF.

The CDR3 DNA reads as TGTGCCAGCAGCTTGCGGGCGGGAACTAGCAATCAGCCCCAGCATTTT. This sequence encodes CASSLRAGTSNQPQHF. V gene TRBV5-5 combines with J gene TRBJ1-5, with D unresolved. The CDR3 runs 16 residues. Germline V gene data show CDR1 as SGHKS and CDR2 as YYEKEE (reference sequence). With 1 base removed from V and 0 bases from J, the gap between germline ends came to 11 bases.

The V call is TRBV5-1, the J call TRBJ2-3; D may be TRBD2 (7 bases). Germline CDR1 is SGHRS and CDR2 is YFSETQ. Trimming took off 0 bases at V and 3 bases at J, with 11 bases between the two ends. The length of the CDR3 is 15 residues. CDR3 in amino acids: CASSLGGRGTDTQYF. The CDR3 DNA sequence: TGCGCCAGCAGCTTGGGTGGGAGGGGGACAGATACGCAGTATTTT.

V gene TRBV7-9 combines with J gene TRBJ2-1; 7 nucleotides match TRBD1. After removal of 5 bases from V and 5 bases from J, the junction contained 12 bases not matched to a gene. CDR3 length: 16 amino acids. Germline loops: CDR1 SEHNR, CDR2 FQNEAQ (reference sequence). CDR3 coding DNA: TGTGCCAGCAGCAAGGAGGACAGGTGGGGCAACAATGAGCAGTTCTTC. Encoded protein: CASSKEDRWGNNEQFF.